This TCR beta chain was documented in a study of fetal regulatory T cell absence and autoimmunity. Libraries were prepared by immunoSEQ multiplex PCR; TCRdb keeps only in-frame clonotypes and omits some of them. Of 95,000 to 100,000 clones listed, about two thirds are singletons. A remark on this clone: What it binds is unknown.

Germline loops: CDR1 LNHDA, CDR2 SQIVND (reference sequence). V lost 1 base, J lost 2 bases, and 9 bases lay in between. CDR3 length: 14 amino acids. Whole-study results and caveats: Oligoclonal TCR enrichment in pancreas over cord blood reached over 95-fold for some clones.

This sequence joins TRBV19 and TRBJ2-7, with D perhaps TRBD1 (5 bases). The sequence came from a male donor with IPEX syndrome. Sequencing was performed on pancreas tissue. Written as DNA, the CDR3 is TGTGCCAGTAGTATAGCTGGGGCCGCCTACGAGCAGTACTTC. This encodes CASSIAGAAYEQYF.